Following are 24 T cell receptor beta chains from one sample sequenced in a study of CD8+CD57+ T cells in acquired aplastic anemia. Both TCR beta VDJ combination and CDR3 sequence profiling were carried out. Genomic DNA was the template for this profiling. TCRdb independently ran MiXCR on the reads; one entry per CDR3 protein. The data hold about 210,000 distinct CDR3 sequences, with approximately 35% observed a single time. The source material was sorted CD4+, CD8+, or CD8+CD57+ T cells (not recorded which) from PBMCs. All receptors come from a human donor in good health, serving as a control.

There are many counts of this clonotype. The chain joins TRBV10-3 to TRBJ2-3; D is perhaps TRBD2 (6 bases). V lost 9 bases to trimming and J lost 6 bases, with 16 bases between them. Germline values: CDR1 ENHRY, CDR2 SYGVKD. The CDR3 loop spans 13 amino acids. The chain's CDR3 is CAITRLVGDTQYF. Here the CDR3 DNA reads TGTGCCATAACCCGACTAGTTGGGGATACGCAGTATTTT.

This clonotype was found many times. The V gene is TRBV2, the J gene TRBJ1-2; D not certain. With 3 bases removed from V and 0 bases from J, the gap between germline ends came to 11 bases. Germline V gene data show CDR1 as SNHLY and CDR2 as FYNNEI. The CDR3 has 15 residues. The CDR3 spells CASSDFGRSNYGYTF. The DNA for the CDR3 is TGTGCCAGCAGTGACTTTGGGCGGTCTAACTATGGCTACACCTTC.

This clonotype was seen at least ten times. The V call is TRBV6-5, the J call TRBJ2-7; tentatively, D is TRBD2 (6 bases). In germline, CDR1 is MNHEY, CDR2 SVGAGI. The CDR3 sequence is 14 residues long. The V end was cut by 7 bases, the J end by 2 bases, with 15 bases between. For the CDR3, the DNA is TGTGCCAGCAACAAAGCGGGTACCGCCTACGAGCAGTACTTC. Translation gives CASNKAGTAYEQYF.

In its sample, this clonotype was seen many times. The rearrangement links TRBV7-9 to TRBJ2-7, with D tentatively TRBD1 (7 bases). The V end lost 3 bases, the J end lost 7 bases, and 19 bases lay between the germline ends. The CDR3 covers 15 residues. Germline assignment: CDR1 SEHNR and CDR2 FQNEAQ (reference sequence). The CDR3 region has the DNA TGTGCCAGCAGCTTGCAGGGGGGAGCCTTAGGGGAGCAGTACTTC. Encoded protein: CASSLQGGALGEQYF.

This clonotype was counted between two and nine times. The chain recombines TRBV2 with TRBJ2-7; 7 positions match TRBD2. The CDR3 extends over 18 amino acids. V was pared by 1 base and J by 0 bases, with 12 bases of the junction left unmatched. Germline V gene data show CDR1 as SNHLY and CDR2 as FYNNEI. CDR3 region: CASSEGGGAPPCSYEQYF. The CDR3 bases are TGTGCCAGCAGTGAAGGCGGGGGTGCACCTCCGTGCTCCTACGAGCAGTACTTC.

This clonotype occurred many times. One end of the junction fails to match germline, which may point to a read error. The chain recombines TRBV10-3 with TRBJ2-7, with 7 bases identical to TRBD1. CDR3 length: 15 residues. Germline CDR1 ENHRY, CDR2 SYGVKD. The CDR3 sequence: CASSYSIGQDYEQYF. The CDR3 bases are TGTGCCAGCAGTTACTCGATCGGACAGGACTACGAGCAGTACTTC.

The chain links TRBV3-1 to TRBJ2-3; 15 bases line up with TRBD2. This CDR3 region has 15 residues. Looked up from germline, CDR1 is LGHDT and CDR2 is YNNKEL (reference sequence). Unmatched junction bases numbered 2, after V lost 4 bases and J lost 6 bases. The CDR3 region has the DNA TGTGCCAGCAGCCTGGGGACTAGCGGGGGGGATACGCAGTATTTT. Encoded protein: CASSLGTSGGDTQYF.

In its sample, this clonotype was seen a few times. The junction departs from germline at one end; a sequencing error may be responsible. J is TRBJ1-2 and V is TRBV5-1, with a possible D match to TRBD1 (5 bases). CDR1 and CDR2 from the germline V gene are SGHRS and YFSETQ. This CDR3 is built from 15 residues. The CDR3 coding sequence is TGCGCCAGCAGCCTTATGGGGCAGAGTTTCTATGGCCACACCTTC. It is translated as CASSLMGQSFYGHTF.

This clonotype occurred many times. The chain recombines TRBV20-1 with TRBJ1-1; no firm D call. Trimming removed 8 bases from V and 7 bases from J, with 14 bases in between. CDR1 DFQATT and CDR2 SNEGSKA come from the germline V gene (reference sequence). This CDR3 region has 11 residues. The CDR3 reads CSLLSSGEAFF. DNA for the CDR3: TGCAGTCTACTGAGTAGCGGTGAAGCTTTCTTT.

The J gene is TRBJ1-4, the V gene TRBV11-1; D not resolved. CDR1 and CDR2 from the germline V gene are SGHAT and FQDESV (reference sequence). The CDR3 is 20 residues long. V was clipped by 2 bases and J by 0 bases, with 22 bases between them. CDR3 region: CASSLIRLRMQNPTNEKLFF. The CDR3 bases are TGTGCCAGCAGCTTAATCAGACTCAGAATGCAGAACCCAACTAATGAAAAACTGTTTTTT.

Points on this clonotype: A single base separates this from a much larger clone, so it may be a read error. This rearrangement joins TRBV12-3 or TRBV12-4 to TRBJ2-5; 8 bases fit TRBD2. The CDR3 covers 14 residues. For the CDR3, the DNA is TGTGCCAGCAGGAGGGGACTAGTGAAAGAGGCCCAGTACTTC. Amino acid sequence: CASRRGLVKEAQYF.

The CDR3 DNA is TGCAGCGGAAGACAGGGCCTTCAAGAGACCCAGTACTTC. This sequence encodes CSGRQGLQETQYF. The chain employs TRBV29-1 and TRBJ2-5, with TRBD1 matching over 7 bases. V lost 7 bases, J lost 2 bases, and 7 bases stayed unmatched. Germline loops: CDR1 SQVTM, CDR2 ANQGSEA. This CDR3 is 13 amino acids long.

At least ten counts were recorded for this clonotype. The chain combines TRBV5-1 with TRBJ1-1; D is possibly TRBD1 (5 bases). The germline V gene encodes CDR1 SGHRS and CDR2 YFSETQ. The V gene lost 4 bases and the J gene lost 5 bases, with 15 bases spanning the gap. This CDR3 spans 14 amino acids. For the CDR3, the DNA is TGCGCCAGCAGCCGATCAGGGATTGTAACTGAAGCTTTCTTT. This encodes CASSRSGIVTEAFF.

In its sample, this clonotype was seen a few times. The genes are TRBV4-2 and TRBJ1-1; TRBD1 is a possible D gene (6 bases). The V gene's germline CDR1 is LGHNA and CDR2 YNFKEQ. V was pared by 4 bases and J by 3 bases, with 12 bases between. The CDR3 is 14 amino acids. As DNA, the CDR3 is TGTGCCAGCAGCCTACAGGGTCTGTACACTGAAGCTTTCTTT. Its protein product is CASSLQGLYTEAFF.

This clonotype was observed a handful of times. A read error may explain this, as a much larger clone is one base away. The rearrangement uses TRBV25-1 and TRBJ2-3; 12 bases line up with TRBD2. After removal of 11 bases from V and 8 bases from J, the junction contained 11 bases not matched to a gene. Germline CDR1 is MGHDK and CDR2 is SYGVNS. The CDR3 contains 14 residues. CDR3 loop: CARSRLAGVVTQYF. The CDR3 nucleotides are TGTGCCCGTAGTAGACTAGCGGGGGTGGTTACGCAGTATTTT.

This clonotype was detected ten times or more. The chain joins TRBV3-1 to TRBJ2-3; either TRBD1 or TRBD2 may fit D (6 bases each). The CDR3 spans 15 residues. The germline V gene encodes CDR1 LGHDT and CDR2 YNNKEL (reference sequence). The ends were cut back, 5 bases at V and 4 bases at J, with 16 bases in the middle. The CDR3 loop is CASSRGDLNADTQYF. Written as DNA, the CDR3 is TGTGCCAGCAGCAGGGGGGACCTAAACGCAGATACGCAGTATTTT.

V gene TRBV5-1 combines with J gene TRBJ2-7, with D possibly being TRBD2 (6 bases). This CDR3 spans 13 amino acids. Germline CDR1 SGHRS, CDR2 YFSETQ. Trimming took 7 bases from V and 5 from J, leaving 16 bases between them. The chain's CDR3 is CASSRGTGDEQYF. In DNA form, the CDR3 reads TGCGCCAGCTCCCGGGGGACGGGTGACGAGCAGTACTTC.

To note about this clonotype: The germline gene is not matched at one end of the junction; a read error may be the cause. The rearrangement joins TRBV10-1 to TRBJ2-2; D gene unclear. The length of the CDR3 is 15 residues. Germline V gene data show CDR1 as WNHNN and CDR2 as SYGVQD (reference sequence). The CDR3: CACSPVRANTGELFF. The DNA of the CDR3 is TGCGCCTGCAGTCCAGTTCGCGCAAACACCGGGGAGCTGTTTTTT.

V and J are TRBV5-6 and TRBJ2-7; D remains ambiguous. V was pared by 1 base and J by 7 bases, with 15 bases between. The length of the CDR3 is 14 residues. From germline, CDR1 is SGHDT and CDR2 YYEEEE. The CDR3 reads CASSLLTGPREQYF. CDR3 DNA: TGTGCCAGCAGCTTGCTTACCGGGCCGAGGGAGCAGTACTTC.

The chain links TRBV5-5 to TRBJ1-6, with D unclear. Germline assignment: CDR1 SGHKS and CDR2 YYEKEE (reference sequence). V lost 1 base and J lost 7, with 15 bases in between. This CDR3 is 16 amino acids long. CDR3 in DNA: TGTGCCAGCAGCTTGTTGGGGAAATTTTTCAATTCACCCCTCCACTTT. The encoded protein is CASSLLGKFFNSPLHF.

The table lists this clonotype with a few counts. The V gene is TRBV5-8, the J gene TRBJ2-7; D is perhaps TRBD1 (5 bases). CDR1 and CDR2 from the germline V gene are SGHTS and YDEGEE. The CDR3 consists of 15 residues. Trimming left V 0 bases short and J 0 bases short, with 10 bases between. In DNA form, the CDR3 reads TGTGCCAGCAGCTTGGCCAGGGCCTACTCCTACGAGCAGTACTTC. Amino acid sequence: CASSLARAYSYEQYF. The whole variable domain, filled in from reference TRBV5-8 and TRBJ2-7, reads EAGVTQSPTHLIKTRGQQATLRCSPISGHTSVYWYQQALGLGLQFLLWYDEGEERNRGNFPPRFSGRQFPNYSSELNVNALELEDSALYLCASSLARAYSYEQYFGPGTRLTVT.

The chain uses TRBV6-1 and TRBJ2-1, with 10 bases matching TRBD1. The germline V gene has CDR1 MNHNS and CDR2 SASEGT. The CDR3 covers 14 residues. The V gene end was trimmed by 6 bases and the J gene end by 4 bases; junction bases not matched to a gene: 3. This chain's CDR3 is CASRSGQGYNEQFF. The CDR3 DNA follows: TGTGCCAGCAGGTCGGGACAGGGGTACAATGAGCAGTTCTTC.

This clonotype has a handful of counts. A clone one base away is much larger, so this may be a read error. The V and J genes are TRBV20-1 and TRBJ1-2; TRBD1 matches 10 bases. This CDR3 contains 14 residues. Per the germline V gene, CDR1 is DFQATT and CDR2 is SNEGSKA (reference sequence). CDR3: CSARFGTGDYGCTF. The CDR3 nucleotides are TGCAGTGCTAGATTTGGGACAGGGGACTATGGCTGCACCTTC.

This clonotype has only a few counts. A much larger clone differs by one base, so this may be a read error. The chain uses TRBV7-9 and TRBJ2-1; D tentatively fits TRBD1 or TRBD2 (5 bases each). The CDR3 is 12 residues long. Germline assignment: CDR1 SEHNR and CDR2 FQNEAQ (reference sequence). The CDR3 nucleotides read TGTGCCATCGGGGCCCCCTACAATGAGCAGTCCTTC. Protein: CAIGAPYNEQSF.